This entry is about one T cell receptor (beta chain). Primers used in a second PCR of about 7 to 12 cycles were a sample-barcoded 5' primer and a J-beta primer mix. Tags on each cDNA molecule came from a template-switch adaptor with 12 random nucleotides. TCRdb re-called the 5' RACE reads through MiXCR, storing one row per CDR3 protein. The sample contains 1.5 million to 2 million distinct CDR3 sequences, 49% of which appear only once. Samples had at least 6.5 million PBMCs isolated from them. The data originate from a study of blood T cells in healthy people across ages. The germline CDR1 and CDR2 sequences are DFQATT and SNEGSKA (reference sequence). This CDR3 is 16 amino acids long. V lost 3 bases, J lost 3 bases, and 15 bases lay in between.

The specimen was blood. The chain combines TRBV20-1 with TRBJ2-6; a weak D match, TRBD2 (5 bases). The sequence was obtained from a woman aged 35 to 49 in good health. CDR3 sequence: CSARDGRAIGANVLTF. CDR3 DNA: TGCAGTGCTAGGGACGGGCGGGCCATTGGGGCCAACGTCCTGACTTTC.